The following is a T cell receptor beta chain sequence with its context. Its target is unknown. This entry belongs to a study of human T cells and chemical hapten exposure. The CDR3 consists of 15 residues. Germline V gene data show CDR1 as SGHAT and CDR2 as FQNNGV. The V gene end was trimmed by 3 bases and the J gene end by 2 bases; junction bases not matched to a gene: 4. The sample's time point: pre-sensitization, week 0. Documented treatment: therapeutic diphenylcyclopropenone sensitization with weekly scalp DPC. Unfractionated whole blood served as the source for total RNA extraction. Authors' processing steps: With a range of about 23,224 to 700,000, the median per sample was around 96,000 TCRs. Each CDR3 protein is one row after TCRdb ran MiXCR on the RACE reads. The V and J calls were not made by the authors but by TCRdb's processing. The sample yields 80,000 to 95,000 distinct CDR3 sequences, around 9.5% seen once.

The study's findings and limits: Expanded TCRs made up significantly more big CDR3 similarity clusters than controls did. The number of TCRs over 1 in 1000 frequency stayed unchanged after DPC.

The sequence came from a woman aged 40 to 50 with alopecia areata. Some clones in this sample may be carry-over from other donors' samples. The V call is TRBV11-2, the J call TRBJ2-3, with 8 bases identical to TRBD1. Sequenced material: whole blood, taken in connection with sensitization to the hapten diphenylcyclopropenone (DPC). CDR3 DNA sequence: TGTGCCAGCAGCTTGCTGACAGGGGTCACAGATACGCAGTATTTT. It specifies CASSLLTGVTDTQYF.